Listed here is a single T cell receptor beta chain. Its antigen target is currently unknown. No much larger clone exists at a distance of one base, and base qualities are not known. This record comes from a study of neurological immune-mediated disorders (dated by TCRdb to the late 2010s). For the study in its entirety: Among the approximately 34 multiple sclerosis patients, 31 had relapsing-remitting MS and 3 had secondary progressive MS. Peripheral blood TCR-beta repertoires from HTLV-I-associated myelopathy (HAM/TSP) patients, multiple sclerosis patients and healthy controls were compared by UMI-based sequencing. Longitudinal samples, technical triplicates and paired sorted CD4+ and CD8+ T-cell subsets, alongside PBMC samples, were included among the 90 to 130 TCR-beta libraries. Of the 60 to 70 subjects in the cohort, about 15 were HAM/TSP patients, about 35 were multiple sclerosis patients, and about 20 were healthy controls. What the work shows at the level of the full study, not this receptor alone: Across subjects, expanded clones never shared an identical CDR3 amino acid sequence, which suggests that the TCR-beta repertoires in every group were private. TCR clonal expansion was highest in HAM/TSP patients and lowest in MS patients, with MS patients falling below even healthy controls. The MS cluster showed no association with clinical or MRI features, and the authors stated that larger cohorts are needed. In phylogenetic analysis, the repertoires of 18 of 34 MS patients grouped into a cluster of related CDR3 sequences, which suggests a possible signature at the repertoire level.

Trimming costs V 7 bases and J 6 bases, and their ends lie 19 bases apart. CDR1 SQVTM and CDR2 ANQGSEA are derived from the germline V gene. The CDR3 sequence holds 14 residues, the cysteine and phenylalanine included. The CDR3 DNA has 42 bases and is translated from base 1. Libraries from unsorted PBMCs were made from 2 million PBMCs kept in RNAlater at -80 degrees C until RNA extraction. The multiple sclerosis patients were enrolled in a US clinical protocol that used magnetic resonance imaging to evaluate disease progression. Peripheral blood was subjected to Ficoll-Hypaque density gradient centrifugation to isolate PBMCs, which were then cryopreserved in liquid nitrogen. To synthesize cDNA, template-switch 5'RACE was performed with a primer carrying a 10-nucleotide random unique molecular identifier so that each TCR transcript was tagged. Every sequencing run covered 15-18 subjects and yielded more than 170 million TCR-beta sequences. The RNeasy kit was used to extract total RNA. TCR-beta VDJ regions were amplified with primers for the TCR constant region and the 5'RACE anchor, using the KAPA Real-time Library Amplification kit. Sample indexes and Illumina adaptors were added in a first PCR, after which library yield was increased in a second PCR. After Ampure bead purification, the roughly 650 bp TCR product was size-selected on a 2% E-gel SizeSelection system. Before pooling, library quality was assessed on a Bioanalyzer, concentration was determined with Qubit, and library quantification was performed with the Kapa Library Quantification kit. Paired-end 2 x 150 bp sequencing of the libraries was performed on an Illumina HiSeq 2500. To increase sequence diversity, roughly 24-31% phiX was spiked into each library pool. The authors processed their data as follows. Quality-filtered reads were processed with the UMI-based MiGEC pipeline, and over 75% of raw TCR sequences were removed by the MiGEC pipeline during error correction. IMGT germline references were used for alignment of VDJ genes, and clonotypes were defined by a unique CDR3 amino acid sequence together with V-J genes. Clonal expansion, Shannon diversity and CDR3 relatedness (CalcPairwiseDistances, ClusterSamples) were evaluated with VDJtools, and phylogenetic trees were built with CLCbio workbench. Using coefficient-of-variation modelling across technical triplicates, the study counted a clone as expanded if it had at least 8 unique UMIs. TCRdb reanalyzed the raw reads on its own, using fastp at Q25 for trimming and MiXCR for clone calling, and kept in-frame beta chains. CDR3 protein duplicates are merged, each entry listing the most common genes and DNA. These V and J calls are TCRdb output, not the study's own analysis. The sample yields around 66,000 distinct CDR3 sequences; 5.2% were counted once. The top ten constitute less than 3.5% of the sample.

The receptor was derived from a woman aged 30 to 39 with multiple sclerosis. The sequence is built from TRBV29-1 and TRBJ2-1; matching of 7 bases hints at TRBD2 as the D gene. Sequencing was done on a sample of PBMCs. The CDR3 reads as follows: CSGEGGTVSNEQFF. The DNA sequence is TGCAGCGGCGAGGGGGGGACGGTTAGCAATGAGCAGTTCTTC.